This passage covers 11 T cell receptor beta chains from one sample sequenced in a study of blood T cells in healthy people across ages. The use of a sample-barcoded 5' primer and a J-beta primer mix characterized a second PCR of 7 to 11 cycles. TCRdb itself ran the 5' RACE reads through MiXCR, one entry per CDR3 protein. The data hold 600,000 to 1,000,000 distinct CDR3 sequences, with 25% observed a single time. Separately, the same data were catalogued under a study of T cells of mothers and their children.

Sequencing was performed on blood. The receptors shown here come from a boy between 10 and 17 years old in good health.

This chain links TRBV10-3 with TRBJ2-4; D is ambiguous. CDR3 size: 15 residues. V dropped 10 bases and J dropped 0 bases, with 16 bases sitting between them. The V gene's germline CDR1 is ENHRY and CDR2 SYGVKD. CDR3 amino acids: CATADPLLAKNIQYF. CDR3 DNA sequence: TGTGCCACCGCTGACCCATTACTAGCCAAAAACATTCAGTACTTC.

This sequence joins TRBV5-1 and TRBJ1-2; 10 bases align to TRBD1. Germline lookup yields CDR1 SGHRS and CDR2 YFSETQ. The CDR3 has 15 residues. After removal of 4 bases from V and 8 bases from J, the junction contained 11 bases not matched to a gene. The CDR3: CASSTGDRGFLGYTF. The CDR3 coding sequence is TGCGCCAGCAGCACTGGGGACAGGGGATTTCTCGGCTACACCTTC.

A few counts support this clonotype. The V and J genes are TRBV7-9 and TRBJ1-2, with unresolved D. Germline CDR1 SEHNR, CDR2 FQNEAQ (reference sequence). The CDR3 is 15 amino acids. Trimming removed 5 bases from V and 2 bases from J, with 15 bases in between. CDR3 DNA: TGTGCCAGCAGCCCTCCCGGAGCGGGAAACTATGGCTACACCTTC. This sequence encodes CASSPPGAGNYGYTF.

The chain recombines TRBV20-1 with TRBJ2-7, with a weak D call TRBD1 (5 bases). Between the trimmed V and J ends, which lost 5 bases and 5 bases, there was a span of 7 bases. The V gene's germline CDR1 is DFQATT and CDR2 SNEGSKA (reference sequence). This CDR3 has 10 amino acids. CDR3 loop: CSARQNEQYF. In DNA form, the CDR3 reads TGCAGTGCTCGACAGAACGAGCAGTACTTC.

As concerns this clonotype: The junction does not match germline at one end; this may be a read error. The chain has TRBV11-2 and TRBJ1-6, with a weak D call TRBD1 (5 bases). This CDR3 is 15 amino acids long. In germline, CDR1 is SGHAT, CDR2 FQNNGV. The CDR3 reads CASSLDGGGNSPPHF. The CDR3 nucleotides are TGTGCCAGCAGCTTAGATGGGGGGGGAAATTCACCCCCCCACTTT.

This chain uses TRBV18 with TRBJ2-4, with TRBD2 matching over 7 bases. The V gene's germline CDR1 is KGHSH and CDR2 LQKENI. With 2 bases clipped from V and 2 bases from J, the junction kept 12 bases outside the gene matches. This CDR3 region has 18 residues. The DNA of the CDR3 is TGTGCCAGCTCACCAACGACCCTAGCGGTGAACACCAAAAACATTCAGTACTTC. Amino acid sequence: CASSPTTLAVNTKNIQYF.

This clonotype was detected only a few times. The chain carries TRBV12-3 or TRBV12-4 and TRBJ2-1; 11 bases map to TRBD2. V shed 4 bases and J 7 bases; nucleotides not matched to a gene: 6. There are 15 residues in the CDR3. As DNA, the CDR3 is TGTGCCAGCAGTTCTTTAGCGGGAGGGAGAAATGAGCAGTTCTTC. It is translated as CASSSLAGGRNEQFF.

The chain has TRBV5-1 and TRBJ2-2, with D perhaps matching TRBD2 (5 bases). This CDR3 has 15 amino acids. Germline assignment: CDR1 SGHRS and CDR2 YFSETQ. V lost 1 base and J 1 base, leaving 8 bases between the germline ends. CDR3 DNA: TGCGCCAGCAGCTTGAGCGGTAGGAACACCGGGGAGCTGTTTTTT. It translates to CASSLSGRNTGELFF.

This clonotype was seen a handful of times. This chain links TRBV28 with TRBJ1-2, with D possibly matching TRBD1 (5 bases). In germline, CDR1 is MDHEN, CDR2 SYDVKM. The CDR3 has 15 residues. V gave up 4 bases and J gave up 0 bases, with 12 bases separating them. CDR3 sequence reads: CASSSPGEANYGYTF. CDR3 in DNA: TGTGCCAGCAGTTCCCCGGGGGAAGCTAACTATGGCTACACCTTC.

CDR3 loop: CASSFFVQGAYEQYF. For the CDR3, the DNA is TGTGCCAGCAGCTTTTTCGTCCAGGGCGCCTACGAGCAGTACTTC. The chain uses TRBV5-5 and TRBJ2-7; a weak D match, TRBD1 (5 bases). CDR3 length equals 15 residues. The V gene's germline CDR1 is SGHKS and CDR2 YYEKEE (reference sequence). Trimming left V 2 bases short and J 2 bases short, with 14 bases between.

This clonotype has just a few counts. The J gene is TRBJ2-5, the V gene TRBV20-1; TRBD2 might be the D (6 bases). Germline assignment: CDR1 DFQATT and CDR2 SNEGSKA (reference sequence). CDR3 length: 15 amino acids. V shed 0 bases and J shed 5 bases, with 16 bases lying between them. CDR3 DNA: TGCAGTGCTAGAGACCGGCCGGGGGTTGACGAGACCCAGTACTTC. It yields the protein CSARDRPGVDETQYF.